This T cell receptor (beta chain) was captured by sequencing in a study of T cell responses to AZD1222 COVID-19 vaccine. The data were produced by immunoSEQ multiplex PCR, yet TCRdb's version contains in-frame clones alone and is incomplete. This table holds about 160,000 clones, over 75% found once. The CDR3 sequence is 15 residues long. Germline lookup yields CDR1 SGHTA and CDR2 FQGNSA. Losses at the gene ends were 5 bases for V and 2 bases for J; bases not matched to a gene: 6. The origin of this receptor is an adult who received the AZD1222 COVID-19 vaccine. Specimen: peripheral blood, collected 28 days after the second AZD1222 dose. The J gene is TRBJ2-3, the V gene TRBV7-2, with 8 positions matching TRBD2. CDR3 residues: CASSEPGLVTDTQYF. The CDR3, as DNA: TGTGCCAGCAGCGAACCGGGACTAGTCACAGATACGCAGTATTTT.